This T cell receptor beta chain comes out of a study of blood T cells in healthy people across ages. This clonotype was found a few times. V gave up 5 bases and J gave up 8 bases; unmatched junction bases: 11. The CDR3 is 14 amino acids. The germline V gene encodes CDR1 DFQATT and CDR2 SNEGSKA (reference sequence). Combining a sample-barcoded 5' primer with a J-beta primer mix, a second PCR ran for about 7 to 11 cycles. TCRdb recomputed calls from the 5' RACE reads with MiXCR, one row per CDR3 protein. Seen here are 1,500,000 or so distinct CDR3 sequences, approximately 63% observed once, and the top ten hold approximately 7%.

This TCR was recovered from a man aged 18 to 35 in good health. The sequencing input was blood. The chain is built from TRBV20-1 and TRBJ2-1; 8 bases map to TRBD2. CDR3 DNA sequence: TGCAGTGCTCCACGAATAGCGGGGTCCGATGAGCAGTTCTTC. Its protein product is CSAPRIAGSDEQFF.